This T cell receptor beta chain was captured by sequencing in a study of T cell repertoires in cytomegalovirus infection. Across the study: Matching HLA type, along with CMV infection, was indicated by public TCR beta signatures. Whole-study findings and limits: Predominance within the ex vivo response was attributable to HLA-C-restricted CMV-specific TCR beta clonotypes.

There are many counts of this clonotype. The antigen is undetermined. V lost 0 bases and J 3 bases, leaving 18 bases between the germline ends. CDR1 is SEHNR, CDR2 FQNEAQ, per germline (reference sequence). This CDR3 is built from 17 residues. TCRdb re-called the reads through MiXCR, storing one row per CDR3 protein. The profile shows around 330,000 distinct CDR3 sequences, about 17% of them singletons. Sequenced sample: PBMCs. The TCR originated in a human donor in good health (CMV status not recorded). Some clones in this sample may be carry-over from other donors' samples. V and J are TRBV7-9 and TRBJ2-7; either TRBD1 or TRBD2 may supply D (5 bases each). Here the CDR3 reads CASSLALRAGSVYEQYF. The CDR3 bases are TGTGCCAGCAGCTTAGCCTTGCGGGCAGGGTCAGTCTACGAGCAGTACTTC.